This paragraph reports one TCR beta chain. Its antigen is still unknown. The V and J ends lost 1 base and 2 bases respectively, with 6 bases between them. Germline V CDR1 and CDR2: SGHVS, FQNEAQ. The CDR3 sequence is 14 residues long. The sample belongs to a study of cytomegalovirus exposure and HLA in healthy donors. Overall study results and limits: Reports state that TCR beta sequences accurately predicted most subjects' HLA-A and HLA-B alleles.

13 Jbeta primers and 60 Vbeta primers were used for the PCR. The protocol was immunoSEQ multiplex PCR, while the TCRdb copy is restricted to in-frame clones and leaves out a portion. The table records about 190,000 clones, 65% to 75% of them present only once. The TCR comes from a man between 25 and 39 years old in good health and CMV-seropositive. Sample: PBMCs. This sequence joins TRBV7-8 and TRBJ1-5; no definite D call. The CDR3 sequence: CASSLGLGNQPQHF. The DNA of the CDR3 is TGTGCCAGCAGCTTAGGGCTGGGCAATCAGCCCCAGCATTTT.